These 14 T cell receptor beta chains came from one sample sequenced in a study of T cells in localized non-small cell lung cancer (dated by TCRdb to between 2020 and 2021). The library was generated by the immunoSEQ multiplex PCR assay. TCRdb holds this immuneACCESS table with in-frame rearrangements only. Some clones are missing; in checked studies, unresolved V genes explain under half, and the rest has no known cause. The sample has tens of thousands of clones on record, about four fifths of them singletons. 15% to 20% of the sample goes to the ten largest clones. Specimen: peripheral blood, collected before any cancer treatment. The receptors here all came from a female donor aged 60 or older with stage II squamous cell lung carcinoma.

This clone was recorded a few times. This chain uses TRBV18 with TRBJ1-1; D uncertain. Germline CDR1 is KGHSH and CDR2 is LQKENI. The CDR3 loop spans 11 amino acids. Trimming removed 3 bases at V and 10 bases at J, with 9 bases between. CDR3 DNA sequence: TGTGCCAGCTCACCGGCAGCCGTAGCTTTCTTT. Encoded protein: CASSPAAVAFF.

This clone was seen a single time. This sequence joins TRBV19 and TRBJ2-3; D gene unclear. The germline gives CDR1 LNHDA, CDR2 SQIVND (reference sequence). This CDR3 has 15 residues. Deletions cut 0 bases from V and 0 bases from J, with 7 bases between. The CDR3 loop reads CASSIDGSSTDTQYF. CDR3 in DNA: TGTGCCAGTAGTATAGATGGCAGCAGCACAGATACGCAGTATTTT. The whole variable domain, filled in from reference TRBV19 and TRBJ2-3, reads DGGITQSPKYLFRKEGQNVTLSCEQNLNHDAMYWYRQDPGQGLRLIYYSQIVNDFQKGDIAEGYSVSREKKESFPLTVTSAQKNPTAFYLCASSIDGSSTDTQYFGPGTRLTVL.

This chain uses TRBV18 with TRBJ1-1, with D hard to call. The CDR3 is 12 amino acids. Germline lookup yields CDR1 KGHSH and CDR2 LQKENI. V lost 2 bases and J 5 bases, leaving 6 bases between the germline ends. CDR3 sequence reads: CASSPRQTEAFF. CDR3 DNA sequence: TGTGCCAGCTCACCAAGACAAACTGAAGCTTTCTTT.

The J gene is TRBJ1-2, the V gene TRBV6-1, with D maybe TRBD1 (5 bases). The germline CDR1 and CDR2 sequences are MNHNS and SASEGT. The CDR3 is 12 amino acids. The V end lost 4 bases, the J end lost 9 bases, and 12 bases lay between the germline ends. CDR3 coding DNA: TGTGCCAGCAGTGCCACAGGTTCGCGCTACACCTTC. This translates into CASSATGSRYTF.

This rearrangement joins TRBV18 to TRBJ1-6, with 11 bases matching TRBD1. This CDR3 is 16 amino acids long. Germline loops: CDR1 KGHSH, CDR2 LQKENI. The ends lost 0 bases at V and 9 bases at J; junction bases unmatched: 4. The CDR3 region is CASSPPGTGGFSPLHF. The CDR3, as DNA: TGTGCCAGCTCACCACCGGGGACAGGGGGATTTTCACCCCTCCACTTT.

The chain joins TRBV9 to TRBJ2-1, with D uncertain. Deletions cut 2 bases from V and 7 bases from J, with 16 bases between. This CDR3 comprises 15 residues. Germline lookup yields CDR1 SGDLS and CDR2 YYNGEE. CDR3 sequence (DNA): TGTGCCAGCAGCGTTGGCCTTTCTATGGGAAATGAGCAGTTCTTC. Amino acid sequence: CASSVGLSMGNEQFF.

The sample holds a few counts of this clone. The chain has TRBV4-1 and TRBJ2-2; 8 nucleotides line up with TRBD1. J was trimmed by 2 bases and V by 5 bases; bases with no gene match: 1. The CDR3 sequence is 14 residues long. The V gene's germline CDR1 is MGHRA and CDR2 YSYEKL. CDR3 nucleotides: TGCGCCAGCAGCGACAGGGGAAACACCGGGGAGCTGTTTTTT. Encoded protein: CASSDRGNTGELFF.

This chain links TRBV19 with TRBJ1-2; D ambiguous. CDR1 and CDR2 (germline): LNHDA, SQIVND (reference sequence). This CDR3 comprises 12 residues. V dropped 0 bases and J dropped 14 bases, with 13 bases sitting between them. The CDR3 nucleotides are TGTGCCAGTAGTATAGATCTTCGCGGGAAAACCTTC. Protein product: CASSIDLRGKTF.

This clone was counted between two and nine times. DNA of the CDR3: TGTGCCTGGAGTTTGCAACCGGGCCCTAGGGGAGCTTTCTTT. Protein: CAWSLQPGPRGAFF. This chain links TRBV30 with TRBJ1-1; the D gene is possibly TRBD1 (5 bases). Germline loops: CDR1 GTSNPN, CDR2 SVGIG (reference sequence). The CDR3 is made up of 14 amino acids. Trimming pared 2 bases from V and 10 bases from J, leaving 20 bases between.

This sequence joins TRBV7-3 and TRBJ2-3; D tentatively fits TRBD1 or TRBD2 (6 bases each). Germline CDR1 and CDR2: SGHTA and FQGTGA. With 5 bases removed from V and 4 bases from J, the gap between germline ends came to 13 bases. The CDR3 sequence is 14 residues long. The CDR3 sequence: CASSVGGSADTQYF. The CDR3 DNA reads TGTGCCAGCAGCGTCGGGGGCAGCGCAGATACGCAGTATTTT. Based on the CDR3 plus reference TRBV7-3 and TRBJ2-3, the full variable domain is GAGVSQTPSNKVTEKGKYVELRCDPISGHTALYWYRQSLGQGPEFLIYFQGTGAADDSGLPNDRFFAVRPEGSVSTLKIQRTERGDSAVYLCASSVGGSADTQYFGPGTRLTVL.

The rearrangement joins TRBV7-9 to TRBJ1-2; no definite D call. Trimming removed 5 bases from V and 6 bases from J, with 13 bases in between. Germline V lookup: CDR1 SEHNR, CDR2 FQNEAQ (reference sequence). The length of the CDR3 is 13 residues. The CDR3 region has the DNA TGTGCCAGCAGCCCCGACCCAACCCATGGCTACACCTTC. It codes for CASSPDPTHGYTF.

The DNA of the CDR3 is TGTGCCAGCAGTTCCGGGACAGGGGAATATGTTGGTGAAAAACTGTTTTTT. This gives the protein CASSSGTGEYVGEKLFF. The V and J genes are TRBV6-4 and TRBJ1-4, with 10 bases aligning to TRBD1. Trimming took 5 bases from V and 7 from J; bases not matched to a gene: 13. CDR1 is MRHNA, CDR2 SNTAGT, per germline. This CDR3 is 17 amino acids long.

The chain recombines TRBV5-6 with TRBJ2-5, with 8 bases aligning to TRBD1. The trim removed 6 bases at V and 4 bases at J, leaving 5 bases unmatched. Germline V CDR1 and CDR2: SGHDT, YYEEEE. The CDR3 spans 13 residues. The CDR3 DNA sequence: TGTGCCAGCACTCCACAGGGGGGAGAGACCCAGTACTTC. It codes for CASTPQGGETQYF.

The chain carries TRBV19 and TRBJ1-2; D is ambiguous. CDR1 is LNHDA and CDR2 is SQIVND in the germline V gene (reference sequence). This CDR3 spans 13 amino acids. Trimming removed 0 bases from V and 9 bases from J, with 11 bases in between. CDR3 nucleotide sequence: TGTGCCAGTAGTATAGATCTCGCCGGCAGCTACACCTTC. Its protein product is CASSIDLAGSYTF.